Following are 3 T cell receptor beta chains from one sample sequenced in a study of technical replicates of blood from a few donors (dated by TCRdb to between 2016 and 2019). The protocol used for the library was the immunoSEQ multiplex PCR assay. The source is immuneACCESS, and TCRdb retained only in-frame sequences with V and J called. Part of the clones is not carried over; for the studies checked, unresolved V genes explain less than half of this, and the remainder is unexplained. This sample comprises some 74,000 clones, about 95% of them detected only once. Of the sample, approximately 0.24% falls within the top ten clones. Sequenced input: T cells isolated from PBMCs. These receptor sequences come from a human donor in good health.

The rearrangement links TRBV5-1 to TRBJ1-4, with TRBD1 identical over 7 bases. Germline V gene sequence: CDR1 SGHRS, CDR2 YFSETQ. V shed 3 bases, J shed 1 base, and the junction held 6 bases outside the gene matches. CDR3 length: 16 amino acids. Written as DNA, the CDR3 is TGCGCCAGCAGCTACCTCCAGGGGGTAACTAATGAAAAACTGTTTTTT. This codes for CASSYLQGVTNEKLFF. Full variable domain (rest looked up from reference TRBV5-1 and TRBJ1-4): KAGVTQTPRYLIKTRGQQVTLSCSPISGHRSVSWYQQTPGQGLQFLFEYFSETQRNKGNFPGRFSGRQFSNSRSEMNVSTLELGDSALYLCASSYLQGVTNEKLFFGSGTQLSVL.

The CDR3 bases are TGTGCCAGCAGCCCAAGACAGTCCCCCCAAGGAGACTACGAGCAGTACTTC. Translated: CASSPRQSPQGDYEQYF. The chain links TRBV7-9 to TRBJ2-7; a possible D gene is TRBD1 (5 bases). This CDR3 has 17 residues. With 5 bases removed from V and 3 bases from J, the gap between germline ends came to 23 bases. Germline-derived CDR1 and CDR2 are SEHNR and FQNEAQ (reference sequence).

The chain combines TRBV7-2 with TRBJ1-2, with a tentative D call TRBD1 (5 bases). In germline, CDR1 is SGHTA, CDR2 FQGNSA. V was clipped by 2 bases and J by 2 bases, with 12 bases between them. The CDR3 runs to 15 residues. CDR3 region: CASSLSGPGNYGYTF. The CDR3 nucleotides are TGTGCCAGCAGCTTATCCGGTCCAGGGAACTATGGCTACACCTTC.